This is a list of T cell receptor beta chains from one sample in a study of T cell changes during pregnancy in multiple sclerosis. Using immunoSEQ multiplex PCR, the repertoire was profiled, and TCRdb retains in-frame clones only, with some absent. This table has tens of thousands of clones, 90% to 95% appearing once. Sample: peripheral blood, taken in the second trimester of pregnancy. The receptors here all came from a female donor with multiple sclerosis, enrolled in a pregnancy study. The CDR3 runs from the conserved cysteine through the conserved F or W. D genes are given only for firm matches. Some rows mark clone size as missing; the rest say once, few, many or name a class of expanded clone.

clone size,D gene,V gene,J gene,CDR3 protein,CDR3 DNA
few,NA,TRBV7-2,TRBJ2-2,CASSLGQFAGELFF,TGTGCCAGCAGCTTAGGGCAGTTCGCCGGGGAGCTGTTTTTT
NA,NA,TRBV11-2,TRBJ2-1,CASRGLNNYNEQFF,TGTGCCAGCCGTGGACTGAACAACTACAATGAGCAGTTCTTC
NA,TRBD2,TRBV4-2,TRBJ2-7,CASSLAGPTLSYEQYF,TGTGCCAGCAGCCTAGCGGGACCGACGCTGTCCTACGAGCAGTACTTC
NA,NA,TRBV27,TRBJ2-6,CASSFRGANVLTF,TGTGCCAGCAGTTTCCGTGGGGCCAACGTCCTGACTTTC
NA,TRBD2,TRBV2,TRBJ2-1,CARWTSADNEQFF,TGTGCCAGATGGACTAGCGCAGACAATGAGCAGTTCTTC
few,NA,TRBV28,TRBJ2-2,CASSEEWRSTGELFF,TGTGCCAGCAGTGAGGAATGGCGAAGCACCGGGGAGCTGTTTTTT
once,NA,TRBV7-9,TRBJ2-2,CASSTRGTANTGELFF,TGTGCCAGCAGCACCCGCGGGACAGCGAACACCGGGGAGCTGTTTTTT
NA,TRBD2,TRBV2,TRBJ2-2,CASSPGLAANTGELFF,TGTGCCAGCAGTCCCGGACTAGCGGCCAACACCGGGGAGCTGTTTTTT
NA,TRBD2,TRBV7-2,TRBJ2-2,CASSYLAGNTGELFF,TGTGCCAGCAGCTACCTAGCGGGGAACACCGGGGAGCTGTTTTTT
NA,NA,TRBV5-1,TRBJ2-7,CASRFGQYEQYF,TGCGCCAGCAGATTCGGACAGTACGAGCAGTACTTC
NA,NA,TRBV5-8,TRBJ1-5,CASSLPTQNQPQHF,TGTGCCAGCAGCTTGCCGACACAAAATCAGCCCCAGCATTTT
once,NA,TRBV27,TRBJ1-4,CASGGGFGGEKLFF,TGTGCCAGCGGGGGGGGGTTTGGCGGTGAAAAACTGTTTTTT
NA,NA,TRBV9,TRBJ2-3,CASSALGGRAVISTDTQYF,TGTGCCAGCAGCGCATTAGGGGGGAGGGCCGTTATAAGCACAGATACGCAGTATTTT
once,NA,TRBV4-3,TRBJ1-4,CASSQDLLSYNEKLFF,TGCGCCAGCAGCCAAGATCTCCTATCTTATAATGAAAAACTGTTTTTT
NA,NA,TRBV4-1,TRBJ1-1,CASSPFTGPGTEAFF,TGCGCCAGCAGCCCGTTTACAGGGCCCGGCACTGAAGCTTTCTTT
NA,NA,TRBV30,TRBJ1-2,CAWSVRGRGGYTF,TGTGCCTGGAGTGTACGAGGCCGGGGTGGCTACACCTTC
NA,TRBD1,TRBV6-1,TRBJ1-5,CASSELPGTGGRNQPQHF,TGTGCCAGCAGTGAATTGCCCGGGACAGGGGGCCGCAATCAGCCCCAGCATTTT
NA,NA,TRBV29-1,TRBJ1-1,CSVARGTRNTEAFF,TGCAGCGTCGCACGTGGGACAAGGAACACTGAAGCTTTCTTT
NA,TRBD2,TRBV5-1,TRBJ2-5,CASSPGLAGQETQYF,TGCGCCAGCAGCCCGGGACTAGCGGGCCAAGAGACCCAGTACTTC
NA,TRBD2,TRBV6-1,TRBJ2-6,CASSELLAGGSGANVLTF,TGTGCCAGCAGTGAGCTTCTAGCGGGAGGGTCTGGGGCCAACGTCCTGACTTTC
NA,TRBD1,TRBV6-6,TRBJ2-7,CASRSDRGPYEQYF,TGTGCCAGCAGGTCTGACAGGGGGCCGTACGAGCAGTACTTC
NA,NA,TRBV9,TRBJ1-1,CASSVILPNTEAFF,TGTGCCAGCAGCGTCATACTGCCGAACACTGAAGCTTTCTTT
few,TRBD2,TRBV5-1,TRBJ2-1,CASSSIAGGPFF,TGCGCCAGCAGCTCCATAGCGGGAGGGCCGTTCTTC